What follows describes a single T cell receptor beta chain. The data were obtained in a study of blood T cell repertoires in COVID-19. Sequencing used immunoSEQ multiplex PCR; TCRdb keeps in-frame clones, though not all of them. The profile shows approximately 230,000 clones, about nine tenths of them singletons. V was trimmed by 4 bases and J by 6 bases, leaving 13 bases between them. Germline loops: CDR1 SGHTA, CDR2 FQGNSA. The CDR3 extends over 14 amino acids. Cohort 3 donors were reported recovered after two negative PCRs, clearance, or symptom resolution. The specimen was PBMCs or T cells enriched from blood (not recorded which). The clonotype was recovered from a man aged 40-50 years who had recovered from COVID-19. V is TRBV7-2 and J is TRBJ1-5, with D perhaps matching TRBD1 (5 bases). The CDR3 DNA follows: TGTGCCAGCAGCTCCCTGGGGGGGACTCAGCCCCAGCATTTT. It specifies CASSSLGGTQPQHF.